This T cell receptor beta chain was captured in a study of blood T cell repertoires in COVID-19. Study in general: From the United States, Italy and Spain came samples of acute and convalescent COVID-19.

Germline CDR1 is SGHVS and CDR2 is FNYEAQ. The length of the CDR3 is 14 residues. The V segment lost 6 bases and the J segment 5 bases; nucleotides outside the gene matches: 10. Measured with immunoSEQ multiplex PCR; TCRdb has only the in-frame clones, and not every one. This table holds 350,000 to 450,000 clones, around nine tenths found once. Sequences were obtained from peripheral blood. The receptor comes from a woman aged 55-75 years with COVID-19, enrolled during active disease. The chain has TRBV7-6 and TRBJ2-7; 7 nucleotides match TRBD1. The DNA of the CDR3 is TGTGCCAGCAGTCCGCGGACAGGATCCCACGAGCAGTACTTC. This gives the protein CASSPRTGSHEQYF.